This T cell receptor (beta chain) was sequenced for a study of blood T cell repertoires in COVID-19 (dated by TCRdb to the early 2020s). Turning to the overall study: Samples covering the acute and convalescent phases of COVID-19 were provided by collaborators in the United States, Italy and Spain. The repertoires were made available in a free public database intended to serve as a resource for research on the immune response to SARS-CoV-2. Nearly every sample came with metadata listing a de-identified subject ID, COVID-19 status, age in years and sex. The material from the prospective study consisted of cDNA or gDNA derived from T cells, B-cell-depleted T cells, or PBMCs. Where available, HLA class I and class II types were taken from metadata supplied by the sample provider and were not determined by assay-based typing. The samples were drawn from two sources: the first 160 participants of the ongoing ImmuneRACE study, and 950 to 1,500 subjects contributed by 6 global collaborators. Subjects who had been exposed to COVID-19, were actively infected with it, or had recovered from it provided the deeply sampled blood TCRbeta repertoires that made up the dataset.

Trimming costs V 0 bases and J 7 bases, and their ends lie 6 bases apart. CDR1 and CDR2 are read off the germline V gene (reference sequence) as LGHDT and YNNKEL. The cysteine opens and the phenylalanine closes a CDR3 of 12 amino acids. The kept DNA is CDR3 alone, 36 bases in frame from the first base. TCRbeta CDR3 regions were amplified from genomic DNA using the immunoSEQ Assay, a bias-controlled multiplex PCR. The original methods were these. The number of nucleated cells in each sample was estimated from the amplification of reference gene primers within the assay. To quantify the absolute abundance of each unique TCRbeta CDR3 rearrangement, sequence reads were collapsed and filtered. For each sample, productive Simpson clonality was calculated by taking the square root of Simpson's diversity index across productive rearrangements. Imported from immuneACCESS, the table was reduced by TCRdb to in-frame sequences with V and J called. These copies leave out some clones; in studies compared against another copy, an unresolved V gene accounts for under half, and the cause of the remainder is not known. V, J and clone size reflect that table, while D and trimming were determined from the DNA. In this sample the table shows approximately 350,000 clones, 89% of which occur a single time. The biggest ten clones account for 0.95% to 1.5% of the sample.

In the case of this clone: This receptor's antigen is unknown. Base-call qualities are not available, and no considerably larger clone is one nucleotide away.

Overall study outcomes, separate from this receptor: The quantity of clinical and demographic metadata differed by source and by participant and was supplied without curation.

The collaborating institutions used their own protocols to collect whole blood in K2EDTA tubes. For TCRbeta analysis, collaborators shipped samples in one of three forms: frozen whole blood, isolated PBMCs, or DNA extracted from either of those sample types. This clonotype was obtained from a man aged 35-49 years with acute or convalescent COVID-19. The chain is encoded by TRBV3-1 (or the pseudogene TRBV3-2) joined to TRBJ1-2; 5 matching bases give a weak D call of TRBD1. The sample consisted of peripheral blood. The nucleotide sequence is TGTGCCAGCAGCCAAGACAGGGCTGGCTACACCTTC. Translated, it reads CASSQDRAGYTF.